The 3 T cell receptor beta chains given below trace back to one sample, sequenced in a study of T-cell memory formation after mild COVID-19. Each CDR3 protein gets one entry after TCRdb re-called the 5' RACE reads with MiXCR. Of about 390,000 distinct CDR3 sequences in the sample, 20% to 25% were seen once. Specimen: PBMCs or a T cell subset sorted from them (not recorded which). The receptor source for this set is an adult woman who had mild COVID-19 (a few samples of this study predate the infection). Cell type and time point are not known.

The CDR3 DNA sequence: TGTGCCAGCAGCTTAGAGGGCGGGAGGGAGGAAGATACGCAGTATTTT. This translates into CASSLEGGREEDTQYF. The V gene is TRBV11-2, the J gene TRBJ2-3; 9 bases fit TRBD2. The CDR3 consists of 16 residues. Germline V gives CDR1 SGHAT, CDR2 FQNNGV. J gave up 5 bases and V 0 bases, and 6 bases lay outside the gene matches.

The CDR3, as DNA: TGTGCCAGCACCAAGGGGTACGAGCAGTACTTC. Its translation is CASTKGYEQYF. This chain joins TRBV12-3 or TRBV12-4 and TRBJ2-7, with D maybe TRBD1 (5 bases). CDR3 length equals 11 residues. Between the trimmed V and J ends, which lost 7 bases and 4 bases, there was a span of 8 bases.

This clonotype was observed a few times. The gene calls are TRBV11-2 and TRBJ2-2; D is undetermined. There are 15 residues in the CDR3. V was clipped by 1 base and J by 6 bases, with 12 bases between them. Germline-derived CDR1 and CDR2 are SGHAT and FQNNGV. The CDR3 spells CASSLVRGRPGELFF. The CDR3 region has the DNA TGTGCCAGCAGCTTAGTACGCGGTCGCCCCGGGGAGCTGTTTTTT.